This TCR beta chain derives from a study of Graves' ophthalmopathy and Graves' hyperthyroidism. Only newly diagnosed hyperthyroidism patients aged 18 to 65, with under 2 months' duration, were enrolled. Researchers turned away patients with other autoimmune diseases, uncontrolled infections, pregnancy or lactation. Germline V gene lookup returns CDR1 SGHTS and CDR2 YDEGEE. The CDR3 length is 16 residues. The V gene end was trimmed by 4 bases and the J gene end by 6 bases; junction bases not matched to a gene: 15. Amplified TCR beta CDR3 regions were obtained using RNA transcripts as template. HTBI primers served in a first-round RT-PCR, which a second-round multiplex PCR followed. TCRdb used MiXCR to reprocess the multiplex PCR reads, holding one entry per CDR3 protein. The sample shows around 1.1 million distinct CDR3 sequences, 35% to 40% of them seen only once.

The sequenced material came from peripheral blood or thyroid tissue (not recorded which). This receptor was taken from an adult man with Graves' hyperthyroidism. The chain recombines TRBV5-8 with TRBJ2-7; 8 nucleotides match TRBD1. CDR3 bases: TGTGCCAGCAGCGCCCTTCCCCGACAGGGGCGTCGCGAGCAGTACTTC. The encoded protein is CASSALPRQGRREQYF. Complete variable domain (other parts from reference TRBV5-8 and TRBJ2-7): EAGVTQSPTHLIKTRGQQATLRCSPISGHTSVYWYQQALGLGLQFLLWYDEGEERNRGNFPPRFSGRQFPNYSSELNVNALELEDSALYLCASSALPRQGRREQYFGPGTRLTVT.